The rows below give T cell receptor beta chains drawn from one sample of a study of tumor-infiltrating lymphocytes in oesophageal squamous cell carcinoma. TCRdb reprocessed the PCR reads via MiXCR and lists one record per CDR3 protein. The table has about 12,000 distinct CDR3 sequences, less than 55% seen once; the top ten hold approximately 46%. Sequencing used esophageal tumor tissue. The receptors stem from a female donor with esophageal squamous cell carcinoma. The CDR3 runs from the conserved cysteine through the conserved F or W.

CASSGQGGDEQFF	TRBV19	.
CASSYRLSAQSKETQYF	TRBV6-8	TRBJ2-5
CASSDTWEGANVLTF	TRBV6-4	TRBJ2-6
CASSYADSLFPYNEQFF	TRBV6-7	TRBJ2-1
CASSLDRGQETQYF	TRBV11-2	TRBJ2-5
CASSLGWLAGGHRHEQFF	TRBV7-9	TRBJ2-1
CATWDSLQEIQFF	TRBV7-6	.
CASSYTALRGSEQYF	TRBV6-6	.
CASSVGGDEQYF	TRBV9	TRBJ2-7
CASSPDSQGAYNEQYF	TRBV13	TRBJ2-7
CASSSTAGGNQPQHF	TRBV7-2	TRBJ1-5
CASSLALAPSYNEQYF	TRBV7-9	TRBJ2-5